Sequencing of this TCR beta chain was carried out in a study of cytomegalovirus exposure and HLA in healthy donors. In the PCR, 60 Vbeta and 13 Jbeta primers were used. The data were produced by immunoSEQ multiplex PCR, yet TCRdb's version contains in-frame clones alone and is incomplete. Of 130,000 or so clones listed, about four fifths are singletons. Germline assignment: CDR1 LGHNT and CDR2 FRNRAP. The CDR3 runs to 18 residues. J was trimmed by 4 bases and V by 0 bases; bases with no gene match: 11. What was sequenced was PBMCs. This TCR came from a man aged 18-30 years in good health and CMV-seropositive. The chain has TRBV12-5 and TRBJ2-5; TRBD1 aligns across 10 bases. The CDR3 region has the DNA TGTGCTAGTGGTTTGGTCGTATGGGGGACAGGGGTACCAGAGACCCAGTACTTC. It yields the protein CASGLVVWGTGVPETQYF.